The sequence of this TCR beta chain was determined in a study of CD8+CD57+ T cells in acquired aplastic anemia. Study overall: Sorted cells (CD4+ and CD8+) yielded DNA amounts that averaged approximately 2.9 ug.

TCR beta VDJ and CDR3 profiles were obtained from a genomic DNA template. TCRdb fed the reads into MiXCR, producing one record per CDR3 protein. The sample holds roughly 150,000 distinct CDR3 sequences; roughly 45% are singletons and the top ten take 3.2%. Germline CDR1 SGHRS, CDR2 YFSETQ. The CDR3 runs 16 residues. Patients picked for sequencing had shown CD8+CD57+ cell expansion detected by flow cytometry. As to this clonotype: At one end, the junction sequence differs from germline, possibly due to a read error.

The chain carries TRBV5-1 and TRBJ2-2; D may be TRBD1 or TRBD2 (5 bases each). Sequencing was done on a sample of sorted CD4+, CD8+, or CD8+CD57+ T cells (not recorded which) from PBMCs. The receptor's source is a human donor with aplastic anemia. CDR3: CASRIGTRSNTGELVF. The CDR3 DNA sequence: TGCGCCAGCCGCATAGGGACGCGTTCGAACACCGGGGAGCTGGTTTTT.